In its sample, the clone carrying this T cell receptor (beta chain) was seen once. The antigen is unknown. The data were taken from a study of OX40 agonist ivuxolimab in advanced cancers. Overall study: Each patient was given ivuxolimab into a vein every 2 weeks, at 0.01 to 10 mg/kg. Age averaged around 54 years (range roughly 23 to 79), and 82.7% were male.

Study-level findings and limits: Low normalized T-cell clonal expansion was also seen in some nonresponders. There was clonal expansion of CD4+ and CD8+ blood T cells by week 6 at 0.1 to 3.0 mg/kg.

The CDR3 consists of 16 residues. V lost 5 bases and J lost 3; bases outside the gene matches: 9. Germline V lookup: CDR1 SEHNR, CDR2 FQNEAQ (reference sequence). Only in-frame clones appear in the TCRdb table, and some are missing; sequencing was by immunoSEQ multiplex PCR. The repertoire holds around 65,000 clones, with 70% to 90% as singletons. The sequence was collected from an adult with an advanced solid tumor such as melanoma, head and neck, liver or kidney cancer. The J gene is TRBJ1-1, the V gene TRBV7-9, with 10 bases lining up with TRBD1. The specimen comprised CD4+ or CD8+ T cells sorted from blood, sampled in a trial of the OX40 agonist ivuxolimab. The DNA of the CDR3 is TGTGCCAGCAGCCTCCGGGACAGGGGATATGACACTGAAGCTTTCTTT. It codes for CASSLRDRGYDTEAFF.